A single sample is the source of the 21 T cell receptor beta chains below, sequenced in a study of breast tumors, draining lymph nodes, adjacent tissues. From the multiplex PCR reads, TCRdb called clonotypes with MiXCR, one entry per CDR3 protein. The sample has roughly 23,000 distinct CDR3 sequences, 55% to 80% seen once. The sample comprised tumor-adjacent breast tissue. These receptors all stem from a female donor with breast cancer. Some clones in this sample may be carry-over from other donors' samples.

About this clonotype itself: This CDR3 is missing its conserved last phenylalanine or tryptophan, likely due to a read error. The chain links TRBV9 to TRBJ2-5; D not certain. Germline V CDR1 and CDR2: SGDLS, YYNGEE. The CDR3 sequence is 13 residues long. The germline V and J ends were trimmed by 4 bases and 0 bases, with 7 bases remaining between them. CDR3 loop: CASSSPYQETQYS. As DNA, the CDR3 is TGTGCCAGCAGCTCGCCGTACCAAGAGACCCAGTACTCC.

In regard to this clonotype: Being one base from a much bigger clone, this may be a read error. Because it lacks the conserved phenylalanine or tryptophan at the end, this CDR3 is likely a read error. The rearrangement joins TRBV6-1 to TRBJ1-2; D remains ambiguous. This CDR3 has 11 amino acids. Trimming cost V 5 bases and J 8 bases, with 9 bases left between them. Germline V lookup: CDR1 MNHNS, CDR2 SASEGT. The CDR3 nucleotides are TGTGCCAGCAGTCAAGTAGGAGGCTACACCTAC. It yields the protein CASSQVGGYTY.

By its share, this clonotype is medium-sized (0.01 to 0.1%). The chain has TRBV9 and TRBJ2-7; D ambiguous. Germline V lookup: CDR1 SGDLS, CDR2 YYNGEE. This CDR3 spans 14 amino acids. The V end lost 1 base, the J end lost 1 base, and 9 bases lay between the germline ends. CDR3 region: CASSVYETSYEQYF. The CDR3 nucleotides are TGTGCCAGCAGCGTATACGAGACTTCCTACGAGCAGTACTTC.

The chain combines TRBV7-9 with TRBJ2-2; D is possibly TRBD1 (5 bases). Germline CDR1 is SEHNR and CDR2 is FQNEAQ (reference sequence). CDR3 length: 18 amino acids. Trimming removed 0 bases at V and 4 bases at J, with 18 bases between. The chain's CDR3 is CASSLAGWGLGSTGELFF. DNA of the CDR3: TGTGCCAGCAGCTTAGCGGGGTGGGGCCTTGGGTCCACCGGGGAGCTGTTTTTT.

There are many counts of this clonotype. Just one base apart from a much larger clone, this may be a read error. The chain links TRBV6-6 to TRBJ1-5, with D maybe TRBD1 (6 bases). The CDR3 covers 13 residues. The V and J ends lost 7 bases and 7 bases respectively, with 14 bases between them. Germline V gene sequence: CDR1 MNHNY, CDR2 SVGAGI (reference sequence). In DNA form, the CDR3 reads TGTGCCAGCACCCTCGGGGACAAACAGCCCCAGCATTTT. Protein product: CASTLGDKQPQHF.

The chain uses TRBV20-1 and TRBJ1-6, with TRBD1 matching 11 bases. The length of the CDR3 is 17 residues. With 6 bases clipped from V and 6 bases from J, the junction kept 13 bases outside the gene matches. The V gene's germline CDR1 is DFQATT and CDR2 SNEGSKA (reference sequence). CDR3 sequence (DNA): TGCAGTGCAACGGACCTGGACAGGGGGCTTCTTAATTCACCCCTCCACTTT. Its translation: CSATDLDRGLLNSPLHF.

This chain joins TRBV11-2 and TRBJ2-5; D tentatively reads TRBD1 or TRBD2 (9 bases each). V lost 2 bases to trimming and J lost 4 bases, with 23 bases between them. The CDR3 runs to 18 residues. Germline loops: CDR1 SGHAT, CDR2 FQNNGV. The CDR3 sequence is CASSLNTGGGRAGETQYF. As DNA, the CDR3 is TGTGCCAGCAGCTTAAATACAGGGGGCGGGAGGGCCGGAGAGACCCAGTACTTC.

Many counts were recorded for this clonotype. A read error may explain this, as a much larger clone is one base away. This sequence joins TRBV6-4 and TRBJ2-1, with 7 bases identical to TRBD1. CDR1 is MRHNA, CDR2 SNTAGT, per germline. The CDR3 runs 18 residues. CDR3 nucleotide sequence: TGTGCCAGCAGTCACTCTACTACCAAGGCGCAGGGGGAATTAAGGCAGTTCTTC. It translates to CASSHSTTKAQGELRQFF.

This chain joins TRBV29-1 and TRBJ1-4, with D unresolved. Germline loops: CDR1 SQVTM, CDR2 ANQGSEA. The CDR3 spans 15 residues. V dropped 5 bases and J dropped 8 bases, with 21 bases sitting between them. The CDR3: CSVSLTLSGGEKLFF. DNA for the CDR3: TGCAGCGTTTCCCTCACACTATCGGGAGGGGAAAAACTGTTTTTT.

This clonotype is judged medium-sized (0.01 to 0.1%). The rearrangement links TRBV5-1 to TRBJ1-6; D might be TRBD1 (6 bases). CDR3 length: 16 residues. Trimming pared 2 bases from V and 1 base from J, leaving 10 bases between. Looked up from germline, CDR1 is SGHRS and CDR2 is YFSETQ. CDR3 region: CASSLGGNSYNSPLHF. For the CDR3, the DNA is TGCGCCAGCAGCTTAGGGGGAAATTCCTATAATTCACCCCTCCACTTT. Combining the CDR3 with reference TRBV5-1 and TRBJ1-6 gives the whole variable domain KAGVTQTPRYLIKTRGQQVTLSCSPISGHRSVSWYQQTPGQGLQFLFEYFSETQRNKGNFPGRFSGRQFSNSRSEMNVSTLELGDSALYLCASSLGGNSYNSPLHFGNGTRLTVT.

The chain links TRBV18 to TRBJ2-7; D gene ambiguous. Trimming left V 6 bases short and J 2 bases short, with 8 bases between. CDR1 is KGHSH, CDR2 LQKENI, per germline. There are 12 residues in the CDR3. Here the CDR3 reads CASSRTTYEQYF. The CDR3 bases are TGTGCCAGCTCCCGTACTACCTACGAGCAGTACTTC.

The J gene is TRBJ2-2, the V gene TRBV3-1, with a tentative D call TRBD1 (5 bases). The germline gives CDR1 LGHDT, CDR2 YNNKEL (reference sequence). The CDR3 extends over 19 amino acids. Trimming shortened V by 0 bases and J by 3 bases, and 20 bases separated the two germline ends. The CDR3 nucleotides read TGTGCCAGCAGCCAAGAAATAGGTCTGTGGGGCGATTACACCGGGGAGCTGTTTTTT. The encoded protein is CASSQEIGLWGDYTGELFF.

This chain connects TRBV4-1 to TRBJ1-3, with TRBD1 as a possible D gene (5 bases). V was clipped by 1 base and J by 8 bases, with 18 bases between them. The germline V gene encodes CDR1 MGHRA and CDR2 YSYEKL. The CDR3 contains 16 residues. The CDR3 here is CASSQGTTQGRDTIYF. Here the CDR3 DNA reads TGCGCCAGCAGCCAAGGAACAACTCAGGGTCGAGACACCATATATTTT.

V gene TRBV20-1 combines with J gene TRBJ2-1, with D possibly being TRBD1 (7 bases). V lost 4 bases and J 5 bases, leaving 15 bases between the germline ends. CDR1 is DFQATT and CDR2 is SNEGSKA in the germline V gene (reference sequence). The CDR3 covers 14 residues. The CDR3, as DNA: TGCAGTGCTATACGGGGGACAGACAACAATGAGCAGTTCTTC. Translation gives CSAIRGTDNNEQFF.

This clonotype counts as medium-sized. The chain recombines TRBV20-1 with TRBJ2-3; 13 bases fit TRBD2. Germline trimming cut 5 bases from V and 4 bases from J; bases unmatched to any gene: 15. The CDR3 spans 18 residues. Germline CDR1 DFQATT, CDR2 SNEGSKA (reference sequence). The CDR3 DNA sequence: TGCAGTGCTCGACGGGGACTAGCGGGATGGGGGCCCCCAGATACGCAGTATTTT. It yields the protein CSARRGLAGWGPPDTQYF.

This clonotype was picked up many times. DNA of the CDR3: TGTGCCAGCAGCCCCCGACTGAGTAGCGGGAGCCCCTACGAGCAGTACTTC. It translates to CASSPRLSSGSPYEQYF. The chain employs TRBV6-5 and TRBJ2-7; 9 nucleotides match TRBD2. V gave up 6 bases and J gave up 2 bases; unmatched junction bases: 14. Germline V CDR1 and CDR2: MNHEY, SVGAGI. The CDR3 runs 17 residues.

The chain employs TRBV4-3 and TRBJ2-3, with 8 bases matching TRBD2. V shed 1 base, J shed 4 bases, and the junction held 4 bases outside the gene matches. Germline CDR1 reads LGHNA; CDR2 reads YSLEER. The CDR3 consists of 15 residues. As DNA, the CDR3 is TGCGCCAGCAGCCAAGGAGCGGGAGAACCAGATACGCAGTATTTT. Translating it yields CASSQGAGEPDTQYF.

This chain connects TRBV9 to TRBJ2-3, with TRBD2 matching over 10 bases. V lost 4 bases and J lost 2; bases outside the gene matches: 10. Germline CDR1 and CDR2: SGDLS and YYNGEE. CDR3 length: 17 amino acids. The CDR3 nucleotides read TGTGCCAGCAGCTTGCGAGGTCTAGCGGGAGTCACAGATACGCAGTATTTT. Its translation: CASSLRGLAGVTDTQYF.

At least ten counts were recorded for this clonotype. V is TRBV5-5 and J is TRBJ1-5, with a possible D match to TRBD1 (6 bases). This CDR3 contains 13 residues. CDR1 SGHKS and CDR2 YYEKEE come from the germline V gene (reference sequence). Trimming shortened V by 2 bases and J by 4 bases, and 7 bases separated the two germline ends. CDR3 coding DNA: TGTGCCAGCAGCTTTACAGGGAATCAGCCCCAGCATTTT. This codes for CASSFTGNQPQHF.

This clonotype was seen repeatedly, ten times or more. The V gene is TRBV27, the J gene TRBJ2-7, with D unresolved. Germline CDR1 is MNHEY and CDR2 is SMNVEV (reference sequence). V dropped 9 bases and J dropped 4 bases, with 10 bases sitting between them. There are 11 residues in the CDR3. The CDR3 reads CASHDGYEQYF. For the CDR3, the DNA is TGTGCCAGTCATGACGGGTACGAGCAGTACTTC.

This chain connects TRBV20-1 to TRBJ2-7; 8 nucleotides align to TRBD2. The CDR3 has 15 residues. CDR1 is DFQATT and CDR2 is SNEGSKA in the germline V gene (reference sequence). V lost 0 bases and J lost 0; bases outside the gene matches: 4. The CDR3 here is CSARDRTSLSYEQYF. The CDR3 DNA follows: TGCAGTGCTAGAGATCGGACTAGCCTCTCCTACGAGCAGTACTTC.